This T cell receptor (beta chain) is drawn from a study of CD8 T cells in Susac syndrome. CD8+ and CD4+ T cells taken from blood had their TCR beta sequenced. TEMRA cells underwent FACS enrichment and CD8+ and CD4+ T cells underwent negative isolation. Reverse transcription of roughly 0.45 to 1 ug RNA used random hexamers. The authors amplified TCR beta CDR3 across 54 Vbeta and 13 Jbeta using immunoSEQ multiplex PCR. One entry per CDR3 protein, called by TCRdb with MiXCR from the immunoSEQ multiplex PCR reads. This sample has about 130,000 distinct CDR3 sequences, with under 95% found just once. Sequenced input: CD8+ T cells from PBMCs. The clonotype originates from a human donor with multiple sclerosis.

The CDR3 protein is CASSLCGGNSGNTIYF. As DNA, the CDR3 is TGTGCCAGCAGTCTTTGCGGGGGTAACTCTGGAAACACCATATATTTT. The chain uses TRBV21-1 and TRBJ1-3; the table names TRBD1, a call not compared with the DNA. TRBV21-1 is a pseudogene segment. The CDR3 extends over 16 amino acids.